Detailed here is one TCR beta chain. The CDR3 is 16 residues long. Germline-derived CDR1 and CDR2 are SGHTA and FQGNSA. V shed 3 bases and J shed 2 bases, with 14 bases lying between them. The entry originates in a study of blood T cell repertoires in COVID-19. Study-wide background: Samples of COVID-19 (acute and convalescent) were obtained from the United States, Italy and Spain. T cells, B-cell-depleted T cells, or PBMCs supplied cDNA or gDNA.

In the authors' methods: Amplification with reference gene primers provided the estimates of nucleated cell counts. This table comes from immunoSEQ multiplex PCR, and its TCRdb copy is limited to in-frame clones, with some not included. That table is the source of V, J and clone size, and D and trimming were worked out from the DNA. The profile shows 70,000 to 95,000 clones, roughly 89% of them singletons. V gene TRBV7-2 combines with J gene TRBJ2-1; possibly TRBD2 for D (6 bases). Sequencing used peripheral blood. This TCR was recovered from a woman over 75 with active COVID-19. Here the CDR3 DNA reads TGTGCCAGCAGCTTCGAGGGGACTTACACCTACAATGAGCAGTTCTTC. Residues: CASSFEGTYTYNEQFF.